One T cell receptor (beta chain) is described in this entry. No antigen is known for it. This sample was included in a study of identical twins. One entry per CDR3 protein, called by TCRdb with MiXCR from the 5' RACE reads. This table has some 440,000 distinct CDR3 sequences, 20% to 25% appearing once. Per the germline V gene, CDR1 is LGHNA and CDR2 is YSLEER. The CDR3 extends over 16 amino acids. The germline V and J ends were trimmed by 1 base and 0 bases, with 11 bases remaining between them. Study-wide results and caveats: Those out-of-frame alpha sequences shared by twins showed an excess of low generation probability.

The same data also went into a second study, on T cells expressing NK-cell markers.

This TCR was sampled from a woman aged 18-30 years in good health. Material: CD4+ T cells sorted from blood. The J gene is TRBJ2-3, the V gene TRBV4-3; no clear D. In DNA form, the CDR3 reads TGCGCCAGCAGCCAAGCGCTCAGTACGAGCACAGATACGCAGTATTTT. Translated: CASSQALSTSTDTQYF.